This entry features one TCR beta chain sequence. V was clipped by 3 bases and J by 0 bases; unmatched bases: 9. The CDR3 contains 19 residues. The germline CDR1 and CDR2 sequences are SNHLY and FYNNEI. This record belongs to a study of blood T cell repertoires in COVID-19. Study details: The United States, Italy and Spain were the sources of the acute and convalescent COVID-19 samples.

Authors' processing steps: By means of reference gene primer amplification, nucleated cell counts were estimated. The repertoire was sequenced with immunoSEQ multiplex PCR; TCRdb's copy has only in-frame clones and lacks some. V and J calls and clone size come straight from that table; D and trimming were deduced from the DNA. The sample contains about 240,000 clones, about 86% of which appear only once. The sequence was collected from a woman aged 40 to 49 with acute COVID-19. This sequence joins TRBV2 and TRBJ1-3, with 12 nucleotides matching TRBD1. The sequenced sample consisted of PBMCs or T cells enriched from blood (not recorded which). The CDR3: CASSERGTGGYYSGNTIYF. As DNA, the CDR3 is TGTGCCAGCAGTGAGAGGGGGACAGGGGGCTACTACTCTGGAAACACCATATATTTT.